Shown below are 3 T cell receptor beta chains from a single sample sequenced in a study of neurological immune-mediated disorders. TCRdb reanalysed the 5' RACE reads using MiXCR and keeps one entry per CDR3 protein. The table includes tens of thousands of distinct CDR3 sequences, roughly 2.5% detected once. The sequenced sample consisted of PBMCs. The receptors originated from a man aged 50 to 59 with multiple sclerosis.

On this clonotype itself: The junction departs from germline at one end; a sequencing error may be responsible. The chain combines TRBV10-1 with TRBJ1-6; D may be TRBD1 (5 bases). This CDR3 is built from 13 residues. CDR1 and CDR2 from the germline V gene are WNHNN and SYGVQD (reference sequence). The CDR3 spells CASSDPGTAGIRF. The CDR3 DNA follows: TGCGCCAGCAGTGACCCCGGGACCGCCGGAATTCGCTTT.

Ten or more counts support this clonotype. As DNA, the CDR3 is TGTGCCAGCAGCTTTGAGGGGTTGAACACTGAAGCTTTCTTT. It translates to CASSFEGLNTEAFF. The V gene is TRBV7-2, the J gene TRBJ1-1; a possible D gene is TRBD1 (5 bases). The CDR3 loop spans 14 amino acids. The V end lost 3 bases, the J end lost 0 bases, and 8 bases lay between the germline ends. The V gene's germline CDR1 is SGHTA and CDR2 FQGNSA.

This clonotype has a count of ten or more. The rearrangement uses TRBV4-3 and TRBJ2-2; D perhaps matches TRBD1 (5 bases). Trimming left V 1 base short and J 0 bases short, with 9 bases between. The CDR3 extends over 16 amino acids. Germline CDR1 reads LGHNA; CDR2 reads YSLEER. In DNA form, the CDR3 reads TGCGCCAGCAGCCAAGCACAGGACCCGAACACCGGGGAGCTGTTTTTT. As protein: CASSQAQDPNTGELFF.